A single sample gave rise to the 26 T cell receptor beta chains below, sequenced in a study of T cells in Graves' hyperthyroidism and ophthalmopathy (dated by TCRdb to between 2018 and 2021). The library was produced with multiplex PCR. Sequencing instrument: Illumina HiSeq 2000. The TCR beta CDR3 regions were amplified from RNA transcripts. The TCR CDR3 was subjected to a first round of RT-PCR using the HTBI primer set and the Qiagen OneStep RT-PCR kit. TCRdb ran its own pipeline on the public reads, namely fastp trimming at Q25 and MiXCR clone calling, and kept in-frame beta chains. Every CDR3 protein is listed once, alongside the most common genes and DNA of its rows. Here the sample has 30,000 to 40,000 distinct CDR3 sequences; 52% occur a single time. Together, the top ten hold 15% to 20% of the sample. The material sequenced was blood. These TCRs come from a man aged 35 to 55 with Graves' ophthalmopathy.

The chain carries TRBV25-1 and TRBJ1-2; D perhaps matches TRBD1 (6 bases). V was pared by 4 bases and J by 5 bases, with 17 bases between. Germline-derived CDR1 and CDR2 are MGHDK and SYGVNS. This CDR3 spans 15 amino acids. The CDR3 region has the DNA TGTGCCAGCAGTGCTAGTTCTCAGGGGACGTATGGCTACACCTTC. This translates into CASSASSQGTYGYTF.

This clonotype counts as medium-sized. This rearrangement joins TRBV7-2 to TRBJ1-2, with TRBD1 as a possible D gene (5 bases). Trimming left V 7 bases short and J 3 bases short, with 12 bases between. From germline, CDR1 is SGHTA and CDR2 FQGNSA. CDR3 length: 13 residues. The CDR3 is CASKTSGDYGYTF. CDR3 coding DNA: TGTGCCAGCAAAACCTCGGGGGACTATGGCTACACCTTC. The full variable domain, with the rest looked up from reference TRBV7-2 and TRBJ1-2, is GAGVSQSPSNKVTEKGKDVELRCDPISGHTALYWYRQSLGQGLEFLIYFQGNSAPDKSGLPSDRFSAERTGGSVSTLTIQRTQQEDSAVYLCASKTSGDYGYTFGSGTRLTVV.

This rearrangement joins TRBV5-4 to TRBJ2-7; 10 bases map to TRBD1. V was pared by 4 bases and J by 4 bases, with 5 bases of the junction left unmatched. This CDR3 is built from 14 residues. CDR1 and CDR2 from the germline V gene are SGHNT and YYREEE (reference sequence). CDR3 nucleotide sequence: TGTGCCAGCAGCCCCTCGGGACAGGGGTACGAGCAGTACTTC. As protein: CASSPSGQGYEQYF.

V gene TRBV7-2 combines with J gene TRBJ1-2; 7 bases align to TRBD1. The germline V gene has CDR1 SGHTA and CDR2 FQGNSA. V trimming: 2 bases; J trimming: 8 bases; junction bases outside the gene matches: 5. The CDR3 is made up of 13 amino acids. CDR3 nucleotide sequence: TGTGCCAGCAGCTTAAGGGACAGCTCCGGCTACACCTTC. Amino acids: CASSLRDSSGYTF.

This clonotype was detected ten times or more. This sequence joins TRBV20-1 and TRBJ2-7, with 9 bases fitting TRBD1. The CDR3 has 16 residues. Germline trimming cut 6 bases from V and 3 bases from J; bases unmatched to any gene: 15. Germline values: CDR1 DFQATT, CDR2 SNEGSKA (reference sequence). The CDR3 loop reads CSAPRTGEDLDYEQYF. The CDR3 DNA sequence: TGCAGTGCACCAAGGACAGGGGAAGACTTGGACTACGAGCAGTACTTC.

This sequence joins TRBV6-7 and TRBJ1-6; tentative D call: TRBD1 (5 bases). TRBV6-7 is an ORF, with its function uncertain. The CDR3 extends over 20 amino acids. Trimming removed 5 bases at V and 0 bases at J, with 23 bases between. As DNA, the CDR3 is TGTGCCAGCAGTCTAGCGGGGGGGGAGCTAAGAGGCTCCTATAATTCACCCCTCCACTTT. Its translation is CASSLAGGELRGSYNSPLHF.

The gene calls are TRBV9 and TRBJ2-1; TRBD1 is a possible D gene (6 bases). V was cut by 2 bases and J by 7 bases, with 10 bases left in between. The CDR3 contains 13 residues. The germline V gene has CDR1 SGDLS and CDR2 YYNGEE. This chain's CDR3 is CASSVLGGNEQFF. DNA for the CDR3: TGTGCCAGCAGCGTTTTAGGGGGTAATGAGCAGTTCTTC. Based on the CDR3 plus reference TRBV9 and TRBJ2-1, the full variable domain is DSGVTQTPKHLITATGQRVTLRCSPRSGDLSVYWYQQSLDQGLQFLIQYYNGEERAKGNILERFSAQQFPDLHSELNLSSLELGDSALYFCASSVLGGNEQFFGPGTRLTVL.

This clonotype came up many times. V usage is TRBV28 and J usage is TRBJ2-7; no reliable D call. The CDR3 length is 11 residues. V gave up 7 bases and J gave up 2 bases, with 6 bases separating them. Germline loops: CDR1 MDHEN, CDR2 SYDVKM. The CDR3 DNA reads TGTGCCAGCAATGCGCCCTACGAGCAGTACTTC. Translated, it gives CASNAPYEQYF.

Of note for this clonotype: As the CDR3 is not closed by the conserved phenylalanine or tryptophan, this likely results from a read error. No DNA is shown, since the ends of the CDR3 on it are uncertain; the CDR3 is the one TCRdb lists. The CDR3 protein is CASSLGDSDKEQSC. The chain joins TRBV7-6 to TRBJ2-5; the table's D gene call, TRBD2, was not cross checked with the DNA. The CDR3 comprises 14 residues, both ends counted. CDR1 is SGHVS and CDR2 is FNYEAQ in the germline V gene.

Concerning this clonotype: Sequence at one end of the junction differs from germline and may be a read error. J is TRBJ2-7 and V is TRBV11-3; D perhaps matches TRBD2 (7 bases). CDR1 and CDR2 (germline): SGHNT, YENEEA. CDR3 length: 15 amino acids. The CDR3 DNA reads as TGTGCCAGCGGCCCTGGGGGGGACAACTCCTACGAGCAGCACTTC. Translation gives CASGPGGDNSYEQHF.

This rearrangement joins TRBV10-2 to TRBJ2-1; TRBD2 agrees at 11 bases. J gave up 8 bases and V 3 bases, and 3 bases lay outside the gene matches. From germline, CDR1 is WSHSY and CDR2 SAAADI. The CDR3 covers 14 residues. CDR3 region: CASSEGTSGDEQFF. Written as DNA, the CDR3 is TGCGCCAGCAGTGAAGGGACTAGCGGAGATGAGCAGTTCTTC.

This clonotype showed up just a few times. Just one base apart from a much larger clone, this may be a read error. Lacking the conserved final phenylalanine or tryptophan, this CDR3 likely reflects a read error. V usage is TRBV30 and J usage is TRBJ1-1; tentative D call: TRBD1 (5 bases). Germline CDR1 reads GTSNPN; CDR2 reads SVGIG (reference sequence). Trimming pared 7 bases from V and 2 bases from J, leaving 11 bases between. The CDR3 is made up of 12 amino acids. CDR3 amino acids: CALADSNTEAFL. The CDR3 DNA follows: TGTGCCTTGGCCGACAGTAACACTGAAGCTTTCTTG.

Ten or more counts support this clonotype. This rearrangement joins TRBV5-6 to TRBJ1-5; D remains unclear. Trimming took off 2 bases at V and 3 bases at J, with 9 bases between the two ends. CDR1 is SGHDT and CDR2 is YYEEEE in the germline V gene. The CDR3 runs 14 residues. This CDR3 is CASSFHSYNQPQHF. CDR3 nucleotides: TGTGCCAGCAGCTTCCACAGTTACAATCAGCCCCAGCATTTT.

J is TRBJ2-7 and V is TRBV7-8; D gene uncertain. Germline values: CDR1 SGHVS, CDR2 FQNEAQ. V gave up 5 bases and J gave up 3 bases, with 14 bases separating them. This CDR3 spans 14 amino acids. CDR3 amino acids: CASSLYGEDYEQYF. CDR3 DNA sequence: TGTGCCAGCAGCCTTTACGGCGAGGACTACGAGCAGTACTTC. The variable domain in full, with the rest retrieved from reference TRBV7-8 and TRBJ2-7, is GAGVSQSPRYKVAKRGQDVALRCDPISGHVSLFWYQQALGQGPEFLTYFQNEAQLDKSGLPSDRFFAERPEGSVSTLKIQRTQQEDSAVYLCASSLYGEDYEQYFGPGTRLTVT.

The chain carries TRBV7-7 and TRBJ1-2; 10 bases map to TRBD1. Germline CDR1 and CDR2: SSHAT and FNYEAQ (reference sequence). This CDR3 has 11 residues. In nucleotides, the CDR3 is TGTGCTCGACAGGGGGCGTGGGGCTACACCTTC. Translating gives CARQGAWGYTF.

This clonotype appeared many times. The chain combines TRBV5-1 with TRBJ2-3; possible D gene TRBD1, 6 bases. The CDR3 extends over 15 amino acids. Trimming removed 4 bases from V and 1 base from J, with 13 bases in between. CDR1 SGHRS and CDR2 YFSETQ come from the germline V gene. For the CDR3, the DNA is TGCGCCAGCAGCCAAGACAGGTCCCGCACAGATACGCAGTATTTT. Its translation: CASSQDRSRTDTQYF. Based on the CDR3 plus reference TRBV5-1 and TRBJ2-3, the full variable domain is KAGVTQTPRYLIKTRGQQVTLSCSPISGHRSVSWYQQTPGQGLQFLFEYFSETQRNKGNFPGRFSGRQFSNSRSEMNVSTLELGDSALYLCASSQDRSRTDTQYFGPGTRLTVL.

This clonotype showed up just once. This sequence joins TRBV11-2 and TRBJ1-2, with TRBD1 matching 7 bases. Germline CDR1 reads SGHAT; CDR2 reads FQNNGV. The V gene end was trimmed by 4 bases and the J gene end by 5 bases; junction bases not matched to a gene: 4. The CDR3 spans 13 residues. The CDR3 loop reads CASSWGTAYGYTF. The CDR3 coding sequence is TGTGCCAGCAGCTGGGGGACAGCGTATGGCTACACCTTC.

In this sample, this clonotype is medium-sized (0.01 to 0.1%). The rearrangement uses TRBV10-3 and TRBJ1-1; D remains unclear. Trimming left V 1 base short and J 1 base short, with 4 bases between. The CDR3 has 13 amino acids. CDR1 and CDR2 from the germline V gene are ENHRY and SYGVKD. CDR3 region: CAISEYGNTEAFF. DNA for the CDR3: TGTGCCATCAGTGAGTACGGGAACACTGAAGCTTTCTTT.

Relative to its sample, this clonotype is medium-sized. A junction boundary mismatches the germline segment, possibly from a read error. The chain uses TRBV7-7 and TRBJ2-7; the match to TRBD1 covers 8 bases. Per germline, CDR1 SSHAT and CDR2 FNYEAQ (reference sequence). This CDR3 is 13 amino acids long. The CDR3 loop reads CASSPDRASEQYF. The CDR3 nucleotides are TGTGCTAGCAGCCCGGACAGGGCCTCGGAGCAGTACTTC.

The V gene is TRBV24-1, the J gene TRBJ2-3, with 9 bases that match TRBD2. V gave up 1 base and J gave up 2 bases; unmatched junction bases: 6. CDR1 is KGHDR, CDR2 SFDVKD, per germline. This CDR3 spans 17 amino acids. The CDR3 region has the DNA TGTGCCACCAGTGATTTCCCGCAGCGGGGGGACACAGATACGCAGTATTTT. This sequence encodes CATSDFPQRGDTDTQYF.

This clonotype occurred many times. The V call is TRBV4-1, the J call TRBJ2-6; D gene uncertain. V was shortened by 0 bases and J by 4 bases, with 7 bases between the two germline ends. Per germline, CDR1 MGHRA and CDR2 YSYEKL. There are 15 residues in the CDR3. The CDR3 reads CASSQDRLGANVLTF. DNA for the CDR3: TGCGCCAGCAGCCAAGATCGGCTGGGGGCCAACGTCCTGACTTTC.

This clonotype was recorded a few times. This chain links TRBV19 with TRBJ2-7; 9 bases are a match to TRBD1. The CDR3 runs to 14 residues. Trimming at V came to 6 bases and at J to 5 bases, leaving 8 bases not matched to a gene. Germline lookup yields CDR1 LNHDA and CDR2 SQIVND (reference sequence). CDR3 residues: CASRRTGATHEQYF. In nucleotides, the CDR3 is TGTGCCAGTAGGCGGACAGGGGCGACACACGAGCAGTACTTC.

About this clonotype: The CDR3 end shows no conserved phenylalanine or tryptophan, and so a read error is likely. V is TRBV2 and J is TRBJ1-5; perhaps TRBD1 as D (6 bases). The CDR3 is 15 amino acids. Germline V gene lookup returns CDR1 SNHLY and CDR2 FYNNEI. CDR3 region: CASSGGASNNLPQHL. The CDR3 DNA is TGTGCCAGCAGTGGGGGGGCAAGTAACAATCTGCCCCAGCATTTG.

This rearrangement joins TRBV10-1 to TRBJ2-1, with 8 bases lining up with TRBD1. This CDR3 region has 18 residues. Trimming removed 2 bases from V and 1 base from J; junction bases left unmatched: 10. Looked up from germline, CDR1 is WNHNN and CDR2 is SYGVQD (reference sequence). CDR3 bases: TGCGCCAGCAGTGAGCGTCCTCGGACAGGGTGGTCCTACAATGAGCAGTTCTTC. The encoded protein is CASSERPRTGWSYNEQFF.

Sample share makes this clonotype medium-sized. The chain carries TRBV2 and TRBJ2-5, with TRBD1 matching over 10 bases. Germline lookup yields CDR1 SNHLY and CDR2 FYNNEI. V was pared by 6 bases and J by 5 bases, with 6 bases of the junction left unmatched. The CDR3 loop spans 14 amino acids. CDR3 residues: CASRRTGGEETQYF. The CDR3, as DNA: TGTGCCAGCAGAAGGACAGGGGGGGAGGAGACCCAGTACTTC.

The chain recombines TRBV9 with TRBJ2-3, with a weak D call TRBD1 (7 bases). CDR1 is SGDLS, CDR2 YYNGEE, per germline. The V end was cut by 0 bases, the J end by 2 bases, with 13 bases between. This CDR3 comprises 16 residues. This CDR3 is CASSVGQGGNTDTQYF. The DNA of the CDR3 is TGTGCCAGCAGCGTAGGGCAGGGGGGAAACACAGATACGCAGTATTTT.